The rows below give T cell receptor beta chains drawn from one sample of a study of CD8 T cells in Susac syndrome. TCRdb independently ran MiXCR on the immunoSEQ multiplex PCR reads; one entry per CDR3 protein. This sample has 50,000 to 55,000 distinct CDR3 sequences; just under 95% occur once, and the top ten carry less than 0.8%. The sequenced sample consisted of CD8+ T cells from PBMCs. Every receptor here comes from a human donor with Susac syndrome. CDR3s include the opening cysteine and the closing phenylalanine or tryptophan. The order of the fields is CDR3 protein, CDR3 DNA, V gene, clone size, J gene, D gene. The D gene is left open where the match is weak. The size field is filled for only some rows; it gives once, few, many or a size class.

CDR3aa: CASSLFSDGYTF; CDR3nt: TGCGCCAGCAGCTTGTTCTCCGATGGCTACACCTTC; v_gene: TRBV5-1; abundance: few; j_gene: TRBJ1-2; d_gene: -
CDR3aa: CASSPTSGDEQYF; CDR3nt: TGTGCCAGCTCACCGACTAGCGGGGACGAGCAGTACTTC; v_gene: TRBV18; abundance: -; j_gene: TRBJ2-7; d_gene: TRBD2
CDR3aa: CASSSDRGNSPLHF; CDR3nt: TGTGCCAGCAGCTCGGACAGGGGCAATTCACCCCTCCACTTT; v_gene: TRBV5-6; abundance: -; j_gene: TRBJ1-6; d_gene: TRBD1
CDR3aa: CATSPGGQPQHF; CDR3nt: TGTGCCACAAGCCCAGGGGGCCAGCCCCAGCATTTT; v_gene: TRBV19; abundance: -; j_gene: TRBJ1-5; d_gene: TRBD1
CDR3aa: CASSPYGTGGDYGYTF; CDR3nt: TGTGCCAGCAGTCCATACGGGACAGGGGGCGACTATGGCTACACCTTC; v_gene: TRBV27; abundance: -; j_gene: TRBJ1-2; d_gene: TRBD1
CDR3aa: CASSPPTGRTGELFF; CDR3nt: TGTGCCAGCAGCCCCCCAACAGGGCGGACCGGGGAGCTGTTTTTT; v_gene: TRBV7-9; abundance: -; j_gene: TRBJ2-2; d_gene: -
CDR3aa: CSASVGETQYF; CDR3nt: TGCAGTGCTAGTGTGGGGGAGACCCAGTACTTC; v_gene: TRBV20-1; abundance: -; j_gene: TRBJ2-5; d_gene: -
CDR3aa: CASSPFILPPDGKYNEQFF; CDR3nt: TGTGCCAGCAGTCCCTTCATCTTGCCCCCGGACGGCAAATACAATGAGCAGTTCTTC; v_gene: TRBV28; abundance: -; j_gene: TRBJ2-1; d_gene: -
CDR3aa: CSARLLGYGYTF; CDR3nt: TGCAGTGCTAGACTATTGGGCTATGGCTACACCTTC; v_gene: TRBV20-1; abundance: -; j_gene: TRBJ1-2; d_gene: -
CDR3aa: CASSFQGRVKLFF; CDR3nt: TGTGCCAGCAGTTTCCAGGGGCGTGTAAAACTGTTTTTT; v_gene: TRBV12-3/TRBV12-4; abundance: -; j_gene: TRBJ1-4; d_gene: -
CDR3aa: CAWSVPGELFF; CDR3nt: TGTGCCTGGAGTGTACCCGGGGAGCTGTTTTTT; v_gene: TRBV30; abundance: -; j_gene: TRBJ2-2; d_gene: -
CDR3aa: CAWSAGQGNQPQHF; CDR3nt: TGTGCCTGGAGTGCGGGACAGGGCAATCAGCCCCAGCATTTT; v_gene: TRBV30; abundance: -; j_gene: TRBJ1-5; d_gene: TRBD1
CDR3aa: CSVAEGARGYTF; CDR3nt: TGCAGCGTCGCGGAGGGGGCGCGGGGCTACACCTTC; v_gene: TRBV29-1; abundance: -; j_gene: TRBJ1-2; d_gene: TRBD1
CDR3aa: CATSIAGQAKNIQYF; CDR3nt: TGTGCCACCAGCATAGCCGGACAGGCAAAAAACATTCAGTACTTC; v_gene: TRBV15; abundance: -; j_gene: TRBJ2-4; d_gene: TRBD1
CDR3aa: CASSEDRPEQYF; CDR3nt: TGTGCCAGCAGTGAAGACAGGCCTGAGCAGTACTTC; v_gene: TRBV2; abundance: -; j_gene: TRBJ2-7; d_gene: -
CDR3aa: CASSLSEALNTGELFF; CDR3nt: TGTGCCAGCAGTTTGTCCGAAGCGCTTAACACCGGGGAGCTGTTTTTT; v_gene: TRBV27; abundance: -; j_gene: TRBJ2-2; d_gene: -
CDR3aa: CASSYPGQRSYF; CDR3nt: TGTGCCAGCAGTTATCCCGGACAGAGGTCGTACTTC; v_gene: TRBV6-2/TRBV6-3; abundance: -; j_gene: TRBJ2-5; d_gene: -
CDR3aa: CASSLWSWGRSSETQYF; CDR3nt: TGTGCCAGCAGTTTATGGAGTTGGGGGAGGTCATCAGAGACCCAGTACTTC; v_gene: TRBV28; abundance: -; j_gene: TRBJ2-5; d_gene: -
CDR3aa: CASSLASWYEQYF; CDR3nt: TGTGCCAGCAGCTTAGCTTCGTGGTACGAGCAGTACTTC; v_gene: TRBV7-9; abundance: -; j_gene: TRBJ2-7; d_gene: -
CDR3aa: CASSTDTQYF; CDR3nt: TGTGCCAGCAGCACAGATACGCAGTATTTT; v_gene: TRBV9; abundance: once; j_gene: TRBJ2-3; d_gene: -
CDR3aa: CASSDPGQGAYEQYF; CDR3nt: TGTGCCAGCAGTGATCCGGGACAGGGGGCCTACGAGCAGTACTTC; v_gene: TRBV27; abundance: -; j_gene: TRBJ2-7; d_gene: TRBD1
CDR3aa: CASSLSQSRIYNEQFF; CDR3nt: TGTGCCAGCTCACTCTCGCAATCAAGAATCTACAATGAGCAGTTCTTC; v_gene: TRBV18; abundance: -; j_gene: TRBJ2-1; d_gene: -
CDR3aa: CSARDYLGTGNQPQHF; CDR3nt: TGCAGTGCTAGAGACTACCTTGGGACAGGGAACCAGCCCCAGCATTTT; v_gene: TRBV20-1; abundance: -; j_gene: TRBJ1-5; d_gene: TRBD1
CDR3aa: CASSLAGWRTPYNEQFF; CDR3nt: TGTGCCAGCAGCTTAGCGGGGTGGCGGACTCCCTACAATGAGCAGTTCTTC; v_gene: TRBV7-9; abundance: -; j_gene: TRBJ2-1; d_gene: -
CDR3aa: CASSVTTGETQYF; CDR3nt: TGTGCCAGCAGCGTTACGACAGGGGAGACCCAGTACTTC; v_gene: TRBV9; abundance: -; j_gene: TRBJ2-5; d_gene: TRBD1
CDR3aa: CASSYSGQSNQPQHF; CDR3nt: TGTGCCAGCAGTTACTCGGGACAGAGCAATCAGCCCCAGCATTTT; v_gene: TRBV6-5; abundance: few; j_gene: TRBJ1-5; d_gene: TRBD1
CDR3aa: CASSLTGSQETQYF; CDR3nt: TGTGCCAGCAGCTTAACGGGCAGCCAAGAGACCCAGTACTTC; v_gene: TRBV7-3; abundance: -; j_gene: TRBJ2-5; d_gene: -
CDR3aa: CASSPGSGGGPAQYF; CDR3nt: TGTGCCAGCAGCCCTGGGAGTGGGGGGGGACCGGCGCAGTATTTT; v_gene: TRBV7-6; abundance: -; j_gene: TRBJ2-3; d_gene: TRBD2
CDR3aa: CASSRTSGTSQQYF; CDR3nt: TGTGCCAGCAGCCGGACTAGCGGGACCAGTCAGCAGTACTTC; v_gene: TRBV11-2; abundance: -; j_gene: TRBJ2-5; d_gene: TRBD2
CDR3aa: CASSPRSGYEQYF; CDR3nt: TGTGCCAGCAGCCCCCGTTCCGGATACGAGCAGTACTTC; v_gene: TRBV7-9; abundance: -; j_gene: TRBJ2-7; d_gene: -
CDR3aa: CATSSERDSRGRAYNEQFF; CDR3nt: TGTGCCACCAGCAGTGAACGGGACTCTCGAGGTAGAGCCTACAATGAGCAGTTCTTC; v_gene: TRBV15; abundance: -; j_gene: TRBJ2-1; d_gene: -
CDR3aa: CASSISQGNEQFF; CDR3nt: TGTGCCAGCAGCATTTCACAGGGGAATGAGCAGTTCTTC; v_gene: TRBV11-2; abundance: -; j_gene: TRBJ2-1; d_gene: TRBD1
CDR3aa: CSVDPSGDTQYF; CDR3nt: TGCAGCGTGGACCCTAGCGGTGATACGCAGTATTTT; v_gene: TRBV29-1; abundance: -; j_gene: TRBJ2-3; d_gene: TRBD2
CDR3aa: CAWSALLTGGAVGANVLTF; CDR3nt: TGTGCCTGGAGTGCCCTCCTGACAGGGGGCGCCGTGGGGGCCAACGTCCTGACTTTC; v_gene: TRBV30; abundance: -; j_gene: TRBJ2-6; d_gene: TRBD1
CDR3aa: CATSKEQGNTEAFF; CDR3nt: TGTGCCACCAGCAAGGAACAGGGGAACACTGAAGCTTTCTTT; v_gene: TRBV15; abundance: -; j_gene: TRBJ1-1; d_gene: -